This passage covers 21 T cell receptor beta chains from one sample sequenced in a study of blood T cell repertoires in COVID-19. Sequencing used immunoSEQ multiplex PCR; TCRdb keeps in-frame clones, though not all of them. There are tens of thousands of clones in the sample; about 95% occur only once, and about 4.5% lies in the top ten. What was sequenced was peripheral blood. These receptors were obtained from a human donor with active COVID-19. The donor label of this sample is uncertain.

This clone has just one count. This chain connects TRBV3-1 (or the pseudogene TRBV3-2) to TRBJ2-7; 9 bases are shared with TRBD1. Germline assignment: CDR1 LGHDT and CDR2 YNNKEL (reference sequence). This CDR3 region has 14 residues. V shed 3 bases and J 3 bases; nucleotides not matched to a gene: 3. This CDR3 is CASSQGTGIYEQYF. CDR3 DNA sequence: TGTGCCAGCAGCCAGGGGACAGGGATCTACGAGCAGTACTTC.

CDR3 amino acids: CASSIATGINTEAFF. The DNA of the CDR3 is TGTGCCAGTAGTATAGCGACAGGAATTAACACTGAAGCTTTCTTT. The chain couples TRBV19 to TRBJ1-1; possibly TRBD1 for D (6 bases). Trimming stripped 1 base from V and 2 bases from J, with 11 bases between. The CDR3 covers 15 residues. Germline loops: CDR1 LNHDA, CDR2 SQIVND (reference sequence).

The V gene is TRBV5-8, the J gene TRBJ2-7; TRBD1 might be the D (6 bases). Looked up from germline, CDR1 is SGHTS and CDR2 is YDEGEE. V lost 3 bases and J 2 bases, leaving 15 bases between the germline ends. CDR3 length equals 15 residues. The CDR3 loop is CASSSRQVVAYEQYF. The CDR3 DNA reads as TGTGCCAGCAGCTCCCGACAGGTGGTAGCCTACGAGCAGTACTTC.

V usage is TRBV6-5 and J usage is TRBJ2-7; TRBD1 aligns across 8 bases. Germline V gene data show CDR1 as MNHEY and CDR2 as SVGAGI. V lost 4 bases, J lost 6 bases, and 14 bases stayed unmatched. The CDR3 is 16 amino acids. CDR3 coding DNA: TGTGCCAGCAGTTCGGGACAGGTCCTACGGAACTCCGAGCAGTACTTC. It yields the protein CASSSGQVLRNSEQYF.

The CDR3 nucleotides read TGTGCCAGCAATCCGGGGGTGGGTTCGAGCAATCAGCCCCAGCATTTT. Its translation: CASNPGVGSSNQPQHF. V is TRBV28 and J is TRBJ1-5; possibly TRBD1 for D (5 bases). The length of the CDR3 is 16 residues. Between the trimmed V and J ends, which lost 7 bases and 1 base, there was a span of 17 bases. CDR1 is MDHEN and CDR2 is SYDVKM in the germline V gene.

The chain employs TRBV6-5 and TRBJ1-4; possible D gene TRBD1, 5 bases. The V gene lost 4 bases and the J gene lost 5 bases, with 8 bases spanning the gap. In germline, CDR1 is MNHEY, CDR2 SVGAGI. This CDR3 spans 13 amino acids. The CDR3 protein is CASSFRGNEKLFF. The CDR3 DNA follows: TGTGCCAGCAGTTTTAGGGGCAATGAAAAACTGTTTTTT.

The V call is TRBV7-8, the J call TRBJ2-7; 7 positions agree with TRBD2. Germline lookup yields CDR1 SGHVS and CDR2 FQNEAQ. The CDR3 runs to 16 residues. The J segment lost 2 bases and the V segment lost 5 bases, leaving 12 bases of the junction unmatched. CDR3 DNA sequence: TGTGCCAGCAGCGTCACCCGACTAGCAGGAGCCTACGAGCAGTACTTC. Encoded protein: CASSVTRLAGAYEQYF.

V is TRBV12-3 or TRBV12-4 and J is TRBJ2-3; weak D call: TRBD2 (6 bases). This CDR3 spans 13 amino acids. Trimming shortened V by 7 bases and J by 5 bases, and 13 bases separated the two germline ends. The CDR3 region has the DNA TGTGCCAGCACCTTGGGGGGAGGAGATACGCAGTATTTT. Protein product: CASTLGGGDTQYF.

This sequence joins TRBV7-2 and TRBJ2-1; a possible D gene is TRBD2 (5 bases). The V end was cut by 6 bases, the J end by 7 bases, with 22 bases between. In germline, CDR1 is SGHTA, CDR2 FQGNSA. The CDR3 totals 16 residues. CDR3 in amino acids: CASRPNLGRVVNEQFF. CDR3 coding DNA: TGTGCCAGCAGACCTAATCTAGGGCGGGTCGTAAATGAGCAGTTCTTC. The variable domain in full, completed from reference TRBV7-2 and TRBJ2-1, reads GAGVSQSPSNKVTEKGKDVELRCDPISGHTALYWYRQSLGQGLEFLIYFQGNSAPDKSGLPSDRFSAERTGGSVSTLTIQRTQQEDSAVYLCASRPNLGRVVNEQFFGPGTRLTVL.

This clone was seen only once. The chain employs TRBV19 and TRBJ1-2; D gene ambiguous. This CDR3 comprises 13 residues. Germline CDR1 is LNHDA and CDR2 is SQIVND (reference sequence). The V gene lost 7 bases and the J gene lost 2 bases, with 11 bases spanning the gap. The CDR3 here is CASNGQANYGYTF. As DNA, the CDR3 is TGTGCCAGTAACGGCCAGGCGAACTATGGCTACACCTTC. Based on the CDR3 plus reference TRBV19 and TRBJ1-2, the full variable domain is DGGITQSPKYLFRKEGQNVTLSCEQNLNHDAMYWYRQDPGQGLRLIYYSQIVNDFQKGDIAEGYSVSREKKESFPLTVTSAQKNPTAFYLCASNGQANYGYTFGSGTRLTVV.

The genes are TRBV7-2 and TRBJ1-3; D is perhaps TRBD1 (5 bases). Germline lookup yields CDR1 SGHTA and CDR2 FQGNSA. The CDR3 has 15 amino acids. Trimming left V 1 base short and J 0 bases short, with 7 bases between. DNA for the CDR3: TGTGCCAGCAGCTTAGACGGGGGCTCTGGAAACACCATATATTTT. This translates into CASSLDGGSGNTIYF. Full variable domain (remainder filled in from reference TRBV7-2 and TRBJ1-3): GAGVSQSPSNKVTEKGKDVELRCDPISGHTALYWYRQSLGQGLEFLIYFQGNSAPDKSGLPSDRFSAERTGGSVSTLTIQRTQQEDSAVYLCASSLDGGSGNTIYFGEGSWLTVV.

This chain links TRBV27 with TRBJ2-3; D is perhaps TRBD2 (6 bases). Germline V gene sequence: CDR1 MNHEY, CDR2 SMNVEV (reference sequence). The V gene lost 1 base and the J gene lost 5 bases, with 13 bases spanning the gap. This CDR3 is 15 amino acids long. The DNA for the CDR3 is TGTGCCAGCAGTTTATGGGACGGGAGTGGAGATACGCAGTATTTT. Its protein product is CASSLWDGSGDTQYF.

The chain links TRBV28 to TRBJ2-6; TRBD1 matches 10 bases. Germline-derived CDR1 and CDR2 are MDHEN and SYDVKM. The CDR3 has 17 residues. V was pared by 5 bases and J by 3 bases, with 7 bases of the junction left unmatched. Here the CDR3 DNA reads TGTGCCAGCAGTGAGGGACAGGGGTTTAGTGGGGCCAACGTCCTGACTTTC. Protein: CASSEGQGFSGANVLTF.

This chain links TRBV7-9 with TRBJ2-5; tentatively, D is TRBD2 (6 bases). The CDR3 has 16 residues. Germline CDR1 is SEHNR and CDR2 is FQNEAQ (reference sequence). V lost 5 bases and J 5 bases, leaving 21 bases between the germline ends. The CDR3 nucleotides are TGTGCCAGCAGCCTGGCCCCGGGCGCCGGAGGGGAGACCCAGTACTTC. Amino acid sequence: CASSLAPGAGGETQYF.

With regard to this clone: Other DNA variants within this sample encode the same CDR3. This chain uses TRBV6-5 with TRBJ2-7; 15 positions match TRBD2. The germline CDR1 and CDR2 sequences are MNHEY and SVGAGI. The V and J ends lost 2 bases and 4 bases, in that order; junction bases with no gene match: 0. CDR3 length: 15 residues. CDR3: CASSYGTSGGYEQYF. For the CDR3, the DNA is TGTGCCAGCAGTTACGGGACTAGCGGGGGGTACGAGCAGTACTTC.

About this clone: Other nucleotide sequences from this sample produce the same CDR3. The rearrangement uses TRBV18 and TRBJ1-1; perhaps TRBD1 as D (5 bases). CDR3 length: 13 amino acids. CDR1 and CDR2 (germline): KGHSH, LQKENI. With 3 bases removed from V and 5 bases from J, the gap between germline ends came to 10 bases. Written as DNA, the CDR3 is TGTGCCAGCTCACCTTTCGGGGGGACTGAAGCTTTCTTT. Its translation is CASSPFGGTEAFF.

The rearrangement links TRBV4-1 to TRBJ2-7; 11 bases map to TRBD2. The CDR3 is 16 residues long. The junction had 3 bases not matched to a gene; V was cut back by 2 bases and J by 0 bases. CDR1 MGHRA and CDR2 YSYEKL come from the germline V gene. The CDR3, as DNA: TGCGCCAGCAGCCAACCTAGCGGGGGGAGCTCCTACGAGCAGTACTTC. Translated: CASSQPSGGSSYEQYF.

The chain employs TRBV20-1 and TRBJ1-1; D is unclear. This CDR3 has 11 amino acids. V was clipped by 1 base and J by 5 bases, with 5 bases between them. CDR1 and CDR2 (germline): DFQATT, SNEGSKA (reference sequence). The CDR3 DNA reads TGCAGTGCTAGAGGCGGGACTGAAGCTTTCTTT. Its protein is CSARGGTEAFF.

Here the CDR3 DNA reads TGTGCCAGCAGCGACAGGGACATCCCCTCTGGAAACACCATATATTTT. This encodes CASSDRDIPSGNTIYF. The chain has TRBV5-6 and TRBJ1-3, with 7 bases that match TRBD1. Germline V gives CDR1 SGHDT, CDR2 YYEEEE. The J segment lost 0 bases and the V segment lost 4 bases, leaving 7 bases of the junction unmatched. CDR3 length: 16 amino acids.

The CDR3 DNA reads as TGTGCCAGCAGCTTAGAAAGGACAGGGGGATGGTCGGCTTTCTTT. Translation: CASSLERTGGWSAFF. The rearrangement links TRBV11-2 to TRBJ1-1; 10 positions agree with TRBD1. This CDR3 comprises 15 residues. CDR1 SGHAT and CDR2 FQNNGV come from the germline V gene. The ends lost 0 bases at V and 11 bases at J; junction bases unmatched: 9.

This chain joins TRBV27 and TRBJ1-2; no definite D call. The CDR3 totals 13 residues. Germline lookup yields CDR1 MNHEY and CDR2 SMNVEV (reference sequence). The V and J ends lost 5 bases and 8 bases respectively, with 15 bases between them. The CDR3 region is CASSPHKREGYTF. CDR3 coding DNA: TGTGCCAGCAGTCCACACAAGAGGGAGGGCTACACCTTC.